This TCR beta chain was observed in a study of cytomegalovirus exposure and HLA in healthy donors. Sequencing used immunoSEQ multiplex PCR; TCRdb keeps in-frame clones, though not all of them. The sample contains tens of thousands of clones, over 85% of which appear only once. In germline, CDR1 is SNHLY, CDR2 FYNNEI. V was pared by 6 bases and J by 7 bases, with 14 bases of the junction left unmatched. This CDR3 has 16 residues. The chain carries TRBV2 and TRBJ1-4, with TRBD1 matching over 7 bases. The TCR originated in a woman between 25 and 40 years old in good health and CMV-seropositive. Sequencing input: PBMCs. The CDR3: CASSNRGMAGAEKLFF. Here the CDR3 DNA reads TGTGCCAGCAGCAACAGGGGTATGGCCGGTGCTGAAAAACTGTTTTTT.